The rows below give T cell receptor beta chains drawn from one sample of a study of blood T cell repertoires in COVID-19. Only in-frame clones appear in the TCRdb table, and some are missing; sequencing was by immunoSEQ multiplex PCR. Among 150,000 to 250,000 clones, roughly 83% were seen once, and the ten largest hold around 5.4%. What was sequenced was peripheral blood. Receptor source: a woman aged 40 to 55 with COVID-19, enrolled during active disease. CDR3s leave out the opening cysteine and the closing phenylalanine or tryptophan.

j_call | v_call | cdr3_aa
TRBJ1-6 | TRBV7-8 | ASLGDTSSYNSPLH
TRBJ1-3 | TRBV29-1 | SVENRAGNTIY
TRBJ2-2 | TRBV19 | ASSWDLPGTGELF
TRBJ1-2 | TRBV2 | ASSGTGHYGYT
TRBJ1-5 | TRBV20-1 | SASRGNQPQH
TRBJ1-2 | TRBV19 | ASSVNRVLTNYGYT
TRBJ2-3 | TRBV10-3 | AITEPAGGRTDTQY
TRBJ1-1 | TRBV2 | ASSETGIAF
TRBJ2-1 | TRBV5-4 | ASSFTSGSENEQF
TRBJ2-5 | TRBV20-1 | SANPQETQY
TRBJ2-5 | TRBV5-1 | ASSLVGAGQETQY
TRBJ1-3 | TRBV9 | ASSAMGHSVSGNTIY
TRBJ2-3 | TRBV4-2 | ASSLSGTENTDTQY
TRBJ2-1 | TRBV5-1 | ASSLGGGLYNEQF
TRBJ2-7 | TRBV7-2 | ASSLGGAGGEEQY
TRBJ2-2 | TRBV2 | ASIQLAGGPGELF
TRBJ2-7 | TRBV7-8 | ASTHGPRVAGEQY
TRBJ1-4 | TRBV19 | ASSIYRGPTNEKLF
TRBJ1-4 | TRBV3-1/TRBV3-2 | ASSQGLQGQNEKLF
TRBJ1-2 | TRBV4-1 | ASSQEGDWGRVHGYT
TRBJ1-2 | TRBV7-3 | ASSLNSGGSGYT
TRBJ2-4 | TRBV28 | ASSPTTGGVSKNIQY
TRBJ1-3 | TRBV9 | ASSVGDTLGLGTIY
TRBJ2-3 | TRBV12-3/TRBV12-4 | ASQTGVTDTQY